The source of this T cell receptor (beta chain) is a study of blood T cell repertoires in COVID-19. Sequenced by immunoSEQ multiplex PCR; TCRdb stores in-frame clones only, minus some. The sample holds roughly 330,000 clones; over 75% are singletons and the top ten take approximately 5.3%. Among Cohort 3 donors, those recovered had two negative PCRs, clearance, or symptom resolution. With 5 bases removed from V and 0 bases from J, the gap between germline ends came to 16 bases. CDR3 length equals 17 residues. What was sequenced was PBMCs or T cells enriched from blood (not recorded which). The TCR comes from a woman aged 25 to 39 who had recovered from COVID-19. This sequence joins TRBV23-1 and TRBJ1-4; perhaps TRBD1 as D (5 bases). TRBV23-1 is an ORF, with its function uncertain. The chain's CDR3 is CASSSGGEGATNEKLFF. The CDR3 coding sequence is TGCGCCAGCAGTAGTGGGGGGGAAGGGGCAACTAATGAAAAACTGTTTTTT.